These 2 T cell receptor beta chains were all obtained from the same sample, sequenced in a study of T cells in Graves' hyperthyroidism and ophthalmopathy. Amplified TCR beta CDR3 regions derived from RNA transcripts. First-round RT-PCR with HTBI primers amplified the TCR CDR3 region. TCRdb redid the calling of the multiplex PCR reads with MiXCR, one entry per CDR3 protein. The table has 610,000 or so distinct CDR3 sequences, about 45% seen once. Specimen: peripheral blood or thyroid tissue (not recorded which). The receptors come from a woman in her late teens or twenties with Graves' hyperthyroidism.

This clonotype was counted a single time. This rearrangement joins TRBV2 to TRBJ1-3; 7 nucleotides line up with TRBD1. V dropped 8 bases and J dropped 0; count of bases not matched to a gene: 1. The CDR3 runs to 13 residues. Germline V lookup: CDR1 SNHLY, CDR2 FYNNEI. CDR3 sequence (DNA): TGTGCCAGCGACAGGGCCTCTGGAAACACCATATATTTT. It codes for CASDRASGNTIYF.

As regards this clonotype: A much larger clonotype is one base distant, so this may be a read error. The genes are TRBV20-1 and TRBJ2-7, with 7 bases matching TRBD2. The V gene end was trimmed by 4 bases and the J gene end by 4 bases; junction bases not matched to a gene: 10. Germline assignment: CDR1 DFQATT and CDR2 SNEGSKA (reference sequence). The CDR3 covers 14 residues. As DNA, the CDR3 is TGCAGTGCTATCCGGCCAGCGGGATTATACGAGCAGTACTTC. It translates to CSAIRPAGLYEQYF.